The next 32 T cell receptor beta chains were all read from a single sample in a study of cytomegalovirus exposure and HLA in healthy donors. Produced via immunoSEQ multiplex PCR; TCRdb's table is partial and in-frame only. The table shows roughly 250,000 clones, with around 85% occurring only once. The sequencing input was PBMCs. These receptor sequences come from a woman under 40 in good health and CMV-seropositive.

This rearrangement joins TRBV29-1 to TRBJ1-5; D is unclear. CDR3 length: 13 amino acids. Germline CDR1 SQVTM, CDR2 ANQGSEA. The ends were cut back, 4 bases at V and 9 bases at J, with 16 bases in the middle. The CDR3 nucleotides are TGCAGCGTTGGCAGCAGGACTATCGGGCCCCAGCATTTT. Amino acid sequence: CSVGSRTIGPQHF.

CDR3 loop: CASSLNGGYEQYF. CDR3 bases: TGTGCCAGCAGTTTGAACGGGGGCTACGAGCAGTACTTC. The rearrangement uses TRBV27 and TRBJ2-7; D is perhaps TRBD2 (6 bases). CDR1 and CDR2 (germline): MNHEY, SMNVEV (reference sequence). Trimming took 3 bases from V and 3 from J, leaving 9 bases between them. The CDR3 covers 13 residues.

This rearrangement joins TRBV15 to TRBJ2-2; no clear D gene. V was clipped by 1 base and J by 0 bases, with 6 bases between them. Germline CDR1 reads LNHNV; CDR2 reads YYDKDF (reference sequence). This CDR3 is 15 amino acids long. CDR3 sequence reads: CATSRAVTNTGELFF. CDR3 sequence (DNA): TGTGCCACCAGCAGAGCGGTTACGAACACCGGGGAGCTGTTTTTT.

This clone was seen a single time. The chain uses TRBV4-2 and TRBJ2-1, with no clear D. The CDR3 runs 12 residues. The germline CDR1 and CDR2 sequences are LGHNA and YNFKEQ. Between the trimmed V and J ends, which lost 0 bases and 10 bases, there was a span of 7 bases. CDR3 protein: CASSQETQEQFF. The CDR3 region has the DNA TGTGCCAGCAGCCAAGAAACACAGGAGCAGTTCTTC.

V gene TRBV2 combines with J gene TRBJ2-2, with 12 bases fitting TRBD2. V dropped 7 bases and J dropped 4; count of bases not matched to a gene: 4. The CDR3 is made up of 15 amino acids. Germline loops: CDR1 SNHLY, CDR2 FYNNEI. The CDR3 sequence: CASTRTSGATGELFF. DNA for the CDR3: TGTGCCAGCACCCGGACTAGCGGGGCCACCGGGGAGCTGTTTTTT.

The genes are TRBV9 and TRBJ1-2, with D hard to call. From germline, CDR1 is SGDLS and CDR2 YYNGEE. With 0 bases removed from V and 7 bases from J, the gap between germline ends came to 13 bases. CDR3 length: 14 residues. CDR3: CASSVDVGSGGYTF. The CDR3 DNA is TGTGCCAGCAGCGTAGACGTAGGGAGCGGTGGCTACACCTTC.

This chain links TRBV30 with TRBJ2-2; tentatively, D is TRBD2 (6 bases). This CDR3 has 15 amino acids. With 0 bases removed from V and 6 bases from J, the gap between germline ends came to 14 bases. CDR1 and CDR2 from the germline V gene are GTSNPN and SVGIG (reference sequence). CDR3 nucleotide sequence: TGTGCCTGGAGTGTACCGGGACTGAGGGCCGGGGAGCTGTTTTTT. This sequence encodes CAWSVPGLRAGELFF.

J is TRBJ2-1 and V is TRBV27, with 11 bases that match TRBD2. Germline values: CDR1 MNHEY, CDR2 SMNVEV (reference sequence). V trimming: 4 bases; J trimming: 8 bases; junction bases outside the gene matches: 10. The CDR3 has 16 amino acids. The CDR3 region has the DNA TGTGCCAGCAGTTCCCCCACTAGCGGGAGAGGGGATGAGCAGTTCTTC. Translating gives CASSSPTSGRGDEQFF.

The chain is built from TRBV5-1 and TRBJ2-1, with 10 positions matching TRBD2. There are 13 residues in the CDR3. V trimming: 7 bases; J trimming: 9 bases; junction bases outside the gene matches: 7. CDR1 is SGHRS and CDR2 is YFSETQ in the germline V gene. CDR3 coding DNA: TGCGCCAGCTCGCTAGCGGGAGTAGGTGAGCAGTTCTTC. Translation gives CASSLAGVGEQFF.

The chain uses TRBV7-2 and TRBJ2-7; 13 positions match TRBD2. Germline V CDR1 and CDR2: SGHTA, FQGNSA. Trimming cost V 1 base and J 2 bases; bases outside gene matches: 8. The CDR3 is 18 residues long. DNA for the CDR3: TGTGCCAGCAGCTTAGTCGGGACTAGCGGGATCTCGACCTACGAGCAGTACTTC. Translation gives CASSLVGTSGISTYEQYF.

J is TRBJ2-7 and V is TRBV5-4, with TRBD1 matching 9 bases. J was trimmed by 7 bases and V by 3 bases; bases with no gene match: 8. The germline V gene encodes CDR1 SGHNT and CDR2 YYREEE (reference sequence). CDR3 length: 14 amino acids. CDR3: CASSSQGARDEQYF. The CDR3 bases are TGTGCCAGCAGCTCACAGGGGGCGCGTGATGAGCAGTACTTC.

The rearrangement uses TRBV9 and TRBJ1-3; D is undetermined. The V gene lost 0 bases and the J gene lost 0 bases, with 10 bases spanning the gap. The germline V gene has CDR1 SGDLS and CDR2 YYNGEE. The CDR3 loop spans 16 amino acids. The CDR3 DNA is TGTGCCAGCAGCGTAGTCTGGGCCCTCTCTGGAAACACCATATATTTT. Protein sequence: CASSVVWALSGNTIYF.

This chain connects TRBV6-1 to TRBJ2-2; 9 positions agree with TRBD2. This CDR3 is built from 16 residues. The germline V gene has CDR1 MNHNS and CDR2 SASEGT. J gave up 2 bases and V 4 bases, and 5 bases lay outside the gene matches. The CDR3 coding sequence is TGTGCCAGCAGTGCGCTAGCGGGACCTAACACCGGGGAGCTGTTTTTT. Translated, it gives CASSALAGPNTGELFF.

The rearrangement uses TRBV12-5 and TRBJ1-5, with 7 bases identical to TRBD1. The CDR3 has 18 residues. Trimming took 5 bases from V and 0 from J; bases not matched to a gene: 13. Germline lookup yields CDR1 LGHNT and CDR2 FRNRAP. The DNA for the CDR3 is TGTGCTAGTGGTATGGGCGGGACAGCTTTCTGTAGCAATCAGCCCCAGCATTTT. It specifies CASGMGGTAFCSNQPQHF.

The rearrangement uses TRBV5-1 and TRBJ1-1, with 7 nucleotides matching TRBD1. J was trimmed by 3 bases and V by 2 bases; bases with no gene match: 7. From germline, CDR1 is SGHRS and CDR2 YFSETQ. The CDR3 sequence is 15 residues long. CDR3 bases: TGCGCCAGCAGCTTCTCTTACAGGGGAGACACTGAAGCTTTCTTT. It codes for CASSFSYRGDTEAFF.

The gene calls are TRBV5-6 and TRBJ2-1, with D maybe TRBD1 (6 bases). Between the trimmed V and J ends, which lost 5 bases and 0 bases, there was a span of 12 bases. Per germline, CDR1 SGHDT and CDR2 YYEEEE. The CDR3 spans 15 residues. In nucleotides, the CDR3 is TGTGCCAGCAGTTTAGGGGGAAGCTCCTACAATGAGCAGTTCTTC. Translating it yields CASSLGGSSYNEQFF.

As for this clone: Distinct nucleotide sequences in the sample also encode this CDR3. The gene calls are TRBV9 and TRBJ1-3; the match to TRBD1 covers 7 bases. The CDR3 has 15 amino acids. Germline V gene lookup returns CDR1 SGDLS and CDR2 YYNGEE. Trimming at V came to 3 bases and at J to 0 bases, leaving 3 bases not matched to a gene. The CDR3 here is CASSATGNSGNTIYF. The CDR3 bases are TGTGCCAGCAGCGCGACAGGGAACTCTGGAAACACCATATATTTT.

Only one count was recorded for this clone. The gene calls are TRBV6-1 and TRBJ2-1; 7 nucleotides match TRBD2. With 7 bases clipped from V and 3 bases from J, the junction kept 9 bases outside the gene matches. Germline V CDR1 and CDR2: MNHNS, SASEGT. The CDR3 length is 15 residues. CDR3 DNA sequence: TGTGCCAGCACCCCCCTTTTAGCGGGCTACAATGAGCAGTTCTTC. Translated: CASTPLLAGYNEQFF.

The J gene is TRBJ1-2, the V gene TRBV30, with a tentative D call TRBD1 (5 bases). The CDR3 length is 12 residues. Germline V lookup: CDR1 GTSNPN, CDR2 SVGIG (reference sequence). V was trimmed by 3 bases and J by 4 bases, leaving 9 bases between them. The CDR3, as DNA: TGTGCCTGGAGGCCGGGACTCTATGGCTACACCTTC. Its translation: CAWRPGLYGYTF.

In nucleotides, the CDR3 is TGCGCCAGCAGCTTGGAGGGGGCGGTAGCCAAAAACATTCAGTACTTC. Its protein is CASSLEGAVAKNIQYF. The chain couples TRBV5-1 to TRBJ2-4, with TRBD1 identical over 7 bases. V was clipped by 0 bases and J by 0 bases; unmatched bases: 3. Per germline, CDR1 SGHRS and CDR2 YFSETQ. The CDR3 is 16 amino acids. Complete variable domain (other parts from reference TRBV5-1 and TRBJ2-4): KAGVTQTPRYLIKTRGQQVTLSCSPISGHRSVSWYQQTPGQGLQFLFEYFSETQRNKGNFPGRFSGRQFSNSRSEMNVSTLELGDSALYLCASSLEGAVAKNIQYFGAGTRLSVL.

The chain has TRBV29-1 and TRBJ1-2, with D possibly TRBD1 on 6 matching bases. V was trimmed by 6 bases and J by 5 bases, leaving 10 bases between them. CDR3 length equals 11 residues. The germline V gene encodes CDR1 SQVTM and CDR2 ANQGSEA. The CDR3 is CSVGGGYGYTF. As DNA, the CDR3 is TGCAGCGTGGGAGGGGGGTATGGCTACACCTTC.

The chain links TRBV18 to TRBJ2-1, with 9 bases matching TRBD1. Germline CDR1 is KGHSH and CDR2 is LQKENI. V was pared by 2 bases and J by 4 bases, with 18 bases of the junction left unmatched. The CDR3 consists of 20 residues. CDR3 residues: CASSPKTGTNRDRVYNEQFF. The CDR3 bases are TGTGCCAGCTCACCAAAAACGGGGACAAACCGGGACAGGGTTTACAATGAGCAGTTCTTC.

The chain has TRBV29-1 and TRBJ1-2; D not certain. V was clipped by 7 bases and J by 5 bases, with 17 bases between them. CDR1 is SQVTM and CDR2 is ANQGSEA in the germline V gene. The CDR3 consists of 13 residues. CDR3 in DNA: TGCAGCGCCGCGGGAGGTGGGCAATATGGCTACACCTTC. Translating it yields CSAAGGGQYGYTF.

This chain joins TRBV5-6 and TRBJ2-7; 7 bases fit TRBD2. CDR1 and CDR2 (germline): SGHDT, YYEEEE. The CDR3 sequence is 14 residues long. V trimming: 2 bases; J trimming: 1 base; junction bases outside the gene matches: 3. CDR3 nucleotides: TGTGCCAGCAGCTTAGCGGGACTGTCCTACGAGCAGTACTTC. It encodes CASSLAGLSYEQYF.

V gene TRBV11-2 combines with J gene TRBJ2-7, with 8 positions matching TRBD2. Germline V gene sequence: CDR1 SGHAT, CDR2 FQNNGV. This CDR3 contains 16 residues. Germline trimming cut 5 bases from V and 3 bases from J; bases unmatched to any gene: 12. CDR3 region: CASSQTLLAGHYEQYF. In DNA, the CDR3 is TGTGCCAGCAGCCAGACGTTGCTAGCGGGCCACTACGAGCAGTACTTC.

The V gene is TRBV2, the J gene TRBJ2-5; 10 positions agree with TRBD2. There are 15 residues in the CDR3. Germline V gene lookup returns CDR1 SNHLY and CDR2 FYNNEI. The junction had 6 bases not matched to a gene; V was cut back by 7 bases and J by 1 base. The CDR3 DNA sequence: TGTGCCAGCAAGGGGGCTAGCGGGAGCCAAGAGACCCAGTACTTC. The encoded protein is CASKGASGSQETQYF. The full variable domain, completed using reference TRBV2 and TRBJ2-5, is EPEVTQTPSHQVTQMGQEVILRCVPISNHLYFYWYRQILGQKVEFLVSFYNNEISEKSEIFDDQFSVERPDGSNFTLKIRSTKLEDSAMYFCASKGASGSQETQYFGPGTRLLVL.

V and J are TRBV10-3 and TRBJ1-5; D remains unclear. V was clipped by 7 bases and J by 7 bases, with 14 bases between them. Per the germline V gene, CDR1 is ENHRY and CDR2 is SYGVKD. The CDR3 runs 13 residues. The CDR3, as DNA: TGTGCCATCACGCGCCAGGCGGGCCAGCCCCAGCATTTT. Translation gives CAITRQAGQPQHF.

The chain uses TRBV25-1 and TRBJ2-7, with D possibly matching TRBD2 (6 bases). The CDR3 spans 15 residues. V was clipped by 5 bases and J by 4 bases, with 18 bases between them. Germline lookup yields CDR1 MGHDK and CDR2 SYGVNS. The CDR3: CASSSGTLTGYEQYF. CDR3 coding DNA: TGTGCCAGCAGTTCTGGGACTCTCACTGGGTACGAGCAGTACTTC.

V is TRBV5-1 and J is TRBJ1-1; D is unresolved. The germline CDR1 and CDR2 sequences are SGHRS and YFSETQ. CDR3 length equals 11 residues. V was shortened by 0 bases and J by 6 bases, with 3 bases between the two germline ends. CDR3 DNA sequence: TGCGCCAGCAGCTTGGACTCTGAAGCTTTCTTT. As protein: CASSLDSEAFF.

In nucleotides, the CDR3 is TGTGCCTTAGGGGGCGGCGGGCAGCAGTACTTC. Its translation is CALGGGGQQYF. The chain is built from TRBV2 and TRBJ2-7, with 7 bases matching TRBD1. The germline V gene encodes CDR1 SNHLY and CDR2 FYNNEI. The CDR3 contains 11 residues. V lost 11 bases to trimming and J lost 8 bases; unmatched junction nucleotides: 9.

The chain has TRBV7-6 and TRBJ1-5; 9 positions agree with TRBD1. V trimming: 1 base; J trimming: 6 bases; junction bases outside the gene matches: 10. Germline CDR1 is SGHVS and CDR2 is FNYEAQ. The CDR3 spans 17 residues. CDR3 DNA sequence: TGTGCCAGCAGCTTAGACAACGTCGGGACAGGGTTTCAGCCCCAGCATTTT. As protein: CASSLDNVGTGFQPQHF.

This chain uses TRBV10-3 with TRBJ2-5, with 13 bases lining up with TRBD2. Looked up from germline, CDR1 is ENHRY and CDR2 is SYGVKD. Trimming removed 0 bases from V and 4 bases from J; junction bases left unmatched: 8. This CDR3 contains 18 residues. Written as DNA, the CDR3 is TGTGCCATCAGTGAGTCGTTGCCGGGACTAGCGGGATCAGAGACCCAGTACTTC. Protein sequence: CAISESLPGLAGSETQYF.